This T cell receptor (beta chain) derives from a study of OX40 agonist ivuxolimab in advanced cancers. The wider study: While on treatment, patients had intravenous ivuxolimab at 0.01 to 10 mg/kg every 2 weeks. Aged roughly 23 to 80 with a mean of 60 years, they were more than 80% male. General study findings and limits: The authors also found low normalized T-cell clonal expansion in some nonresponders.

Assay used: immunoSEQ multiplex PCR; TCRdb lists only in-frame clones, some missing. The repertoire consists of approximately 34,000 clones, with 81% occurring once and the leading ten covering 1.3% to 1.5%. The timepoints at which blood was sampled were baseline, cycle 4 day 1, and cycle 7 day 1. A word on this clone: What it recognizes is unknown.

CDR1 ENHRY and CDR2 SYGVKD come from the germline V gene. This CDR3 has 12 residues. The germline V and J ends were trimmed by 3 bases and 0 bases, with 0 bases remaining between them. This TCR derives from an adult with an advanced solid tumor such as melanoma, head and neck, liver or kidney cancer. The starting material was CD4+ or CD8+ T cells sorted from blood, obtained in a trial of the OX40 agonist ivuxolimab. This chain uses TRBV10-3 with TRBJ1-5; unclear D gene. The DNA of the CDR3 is TGTGCCATCAGTGATAGCAATCAGCCCCAGCATTTT. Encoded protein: CAISDSNQPQHF.